What follows are 21 T cell receptor beta chains derived from one specimen sequenced in a study of cytomegalovirus exposure and HLA in healthy donors. The PCR was carried out with 60 Vbeta primers and 13 Jbeta primers. Clones were read by immunoSEQ multiplex PCR, and TCRdb kept only the in-frame ones, dropping some. The repertoire has approximately 180,000 clones, roughly three quarters of them found once; the top ten carry roughly 13%. Sequences were obtained from PBMCs. All receptors derive from a woman in her fifties or sixties in good health and CMV-seropositive.

In regard to this clone: The junction shows a germline mismatch at one end, possibly a read error. V gene TRBV7-9 combines with J gene TRBJ1-5, with D tentatively TRBD1 (6 bases). This CDR3 contains 16 residues. CDR1 and CDR2 (germline): SEHNR, FQNEAQ (reference sequence). The CDR3 DNA reads TGTTCCAGCAGCACGACCGGGGGGGCGAGCAATCAGCCCCAGCATTTT. Protein sequence: CSSSTTGGASNQPQHF.

This rearrangement joins TRBV11-2 to TRBJ2-7; D not certain. CDR3 size: 13 residues. Germline V CDR1 and CDR2: SGHAT, FQNNGV. V shed 1 base and J shed 7 bases, with 11 bases lying between them. The CDR3 DNA reads as TGTGCCAGCAGCTTAGTTGTCATCGGGGAGCAGTACTTC. It specifies CASSLVVIGEQYF.

CDR3 region: CASGFRGFGGANVLTF. The DNA for the CDR3 is TGTGCTAGTGGCTTCAGGGGCTTCGGTGGGGCCAACGTCCTGACTTTC. The rearrangement links TRBV12-5 to TRBJ2-6; D is possibly TRBD1 (6 bases). Trimming pared 6 bases from V and 3 bases from J, leaving 15 bases between. The CDR3 is 16 amino acids. Germline loops: CDR1 LGHNT, CDR2 FRNRAP.

The chain combines TRBV30 with TRBJ1-2, with 8 bases identical to TRBD1. The CDR3 has 14 residues. Germline V gene lookup returns CDR1 GTSNPN and CDR2 SVGIG (reference sequence). V lost 0 bases and J lost 8; bases outside the gene matches: 8. CDR3 nucleotide sequence: TGTGCCTGGAGTGTACGCGTTCAGGGGGCAGGCTACACCTTC. Its translation: CAWSVRVQGAGYTF.

The chain is built from TRBV27 and TRBJ2-7; weak D call: TRBD1 (6 bases). CDR1 and CDR2 (germline): MNHEY, SMNVEV (reference sequence). The CDR3 covers 13 residues. Deletions cut 2 bases from V and 3 bases from J, with 8 bases between. The DNA for the CDR3 is TGTGCCAGCAGTTTAATACAGGGCTACGAGCAGTACTTC. It is translated as CASSLIQGYEQYF.

CDR3: CSARVGGGAYEQYF. CDR3 nucleotide sequence: TGCAGCGCCCGTGTTGGCGGGGGGGCCTACGAGCAGTACTTC. V and J are TRBV29-1 and TRBJ2-7; 9 bases agree with TRBD2. The CDR3 is 14 residues long. Germline CDR1 reads SQVTM; CDR2 reads ANQGSEA. The J segment lost 2 bases and the V segment lost 7 bases, leaving 9 bases of the junction unmatched.

The gene calls are TRBV18 and TRBJ1-2, with no clear D. V was trimmed by 3 bases and J by 3 bases, leaving 17 bases between them. CDR3 length: 16 residues. Germline values: CDR1 KGHSH, CDR2 LQKENI. CDR3 coding DNA: TGTGCCAGCTCACCCGTATTACCTACGAGGGACTATGGCTACACCTTC. Translation: CASSPVLPTRDYGYTF.

The chain uses TRBV19 and TRBJ1-1, with a weak D call TRBD1 (5 bases). Per germline, CDR1 LNHDA and CDR2 SQIVND (reference sequence). Trimming stripped 9 bases from V and 5 bases from J, with 19 bases between. The CDR3 covers 14 residues. The CDR3 sequence is CASVKRDPGTEAFF. The CDR3 DNA follows: TGTGCCAGCGTTAAGCGGGACCCCGGAACTGAAGCTTTCTTT.

CDR3 DNA: TGCGCCAGCACGGCTAGCGGGGGGGCTCTCGAGCAGTACTTC. Encoded protein: CASTASGGALEQYF. The chain employs TRBV5-1 and TRBJ2-7; 12 bases fit TRBD2. V lost 6 bases to trimming and J lost 6 bases; unmatched junction nucleotides: 7. Germline V gives CDR1 SGHRS, CDR2 YFSETQ. The CDR3 covers 14 residues.

This chain connects TRBV2 to TRBJ2-7, with 8 bases matching TRBD1. The V gene end was trimmed by 4 bases and the J gene end by 2 bases; junction bases not matched to a gene: 4. The CDR3 runs to 14 residues. CDR1 and CDR2 from the germline V gene are SNHLY and FYNNEI. CDR3 sequence reads: CASSGQGKAYEQYF. CDR3 nucleotides: TGTGCCAGCAGTGGACAGGGGAAGGCCTACGAGCAGTACTTC.

The chain joins TRBV5-6 to TRBJ2-1; TRBD2 is a possible D gene (6 bases). This CDR3 has 15 residues. V lost 2 bases and J lost 7, with 16 bases in between. Looked up from germline, CDR1 is SGHDT and CDR2 is YYEEEE. The CDR3 DNA reads as TGTGCCAGCAGCTTCGGACAATTGGGACTGAATGAGCAGTTCTTC. Translating it yields CASSFGQLGLNEQFF.

The V gene is TRBV6-1, the J gene TRBJ1-2, with 7 bases aligning to TRBD1. The J segment lost 2 bases and the V segment lost 6 bases, leaving 9 bases of the junction unmatched. The CDR3 loop spans 15 amino acids. Germline-derived CDR1 and CDR2 are MNHNS and SASEGT. The CDR3 loop reads CASRATGSSNYGYTF. CDR3 nucleotide sequence: TGTGCCAGCAGGGCGACAGGGAGCTCAAACTATGGCTACACCTTC.

The chain recombines TRBV7-6 with TRBJ2-7, with 8 bases matching TRBD1. The CDR3 sequence is 14 residues long. Germline V gives CDR1 SGHVS, CDR2 FNYEAQ. Trimming at V came to 2 bases and at J to 6 bases, leaving 6 bases not matched to a gene. The CDR3 is CASSLTGGKGEQYF. The CDR3 bases are TGTGCCAGCAGCTTAACAGGGGGGAAGGGCGAGCAGTACTTC.

This clone was recorded a few times. J is TRBJ2-1 and V is TRBV5-1; 11 positions agree with TRBD2. This CDR3 region has 18 residues. V shed 0 bases, J shed 8 bases, and the junction held 13 bases outside the gene matches. Germline assignment: CDR1 SGHRS and CDR2 YFSETQ. The CDR3 spells CASSLGRTSGGKTYEQFF. The CDR3 nucleotides are TGCGCCAGCAGCTTGGGCAGAACTAGCGGGGGTAAGACATATGAGCAGTTCTTC. Full variable domain (rest looked up from reference TRBV5-1 and TRBJ2-1): KAGVTQTPRYLIKTRGQQVTLSCSPISGHRSVSWYQQTPGQGLQFLFEYFSETQRNKGNFPGRFSGRQFSNSRSEMNVSTLELGDSALYLCASSLGRTSGGKTYEQFFGPGTRLTVL.

This chain connects TRBV5-1 to TRBJ2-1; possible D gene TRBD2, 5 bases. This CDR3 has 16 residues. From germline, CDR1 is SGHRS and CDR2 YFSETQ. V was clipped by 2 bases and J by 2 bases, with 14 bases between them. The CDR3 region has the DNA TGCGCCAGCAGCTTCACTACAGCGGCCCCCTACAATGAGCAGTTCTTC. This codes for CASSFTTAAPYNEQFF. The entire variable domain, with the rest obtained from reference TRBV5-1 and TRBJ2-1, is as follows: KAGVTQTPRYLIKTRGQQVTLSCSPISGHRSVSWYQQTPGQGLQFLFEYFSETQRNKGNFPGRFSGRQFSNSRSEMNVSTLELGDSALYLCASSFTTAAPYNEQFFGPGTRLTVL.

Comment on this clone: One end of the junction varies from germline; a read error may be responsible. The rearrangement links TRBV7-9 to TRBJ1-2; D ambiguous. CDR3 size: 12 residues. Per germline, CDR1 SEHNR and CDR2 FQNEAQ (reference sequence). The CDR3 DNA follows: TGTTCCAGCAGCCAAGCCGCGCTAGGCTACACCTTC. Residues: CSSSQAALGYTF.

J is TRBJ1-1 and V is TRBV6-5; D is unresolved. V lost 2 bases, J lost 5 bases, and 18 bases lay in between. Germline assignment: CDR1 MNHEY and CDR2 SVGAGI. The length of the CDR3 is 16 residues. CDR3 loop: CASSYVAETWNTEAFF. CDR3 DNA: TGTGCCAGCAGTTACGTGGCCGAGACTTGGAATACTGAAGCTTTCTTT.

This chain uses TRBV15 with TRBJ1-2; D ambiguous. Germline CDR1 is LNHNV and CDR2 is YYDKDF (reference sequence). Trimming shortened V by 7 bases and J by 7 bases, and 13 bases separated the two germline ends. This CDR3 has 12 residues. DNA of the CDR3: TGTGCCACCAATGAGGGTCCAGGTGGCTACACCTTC. Amino acid sequence: CATNEGPGGYTF.

The V gene is TRBV5-1, the J gene TRBJ2-1, with 11 bases that match TRBD2. Germline CDR1 reads SGHRS; CDR2 reads YFSETQ. J was trimmed by 2 bases and V by 3 bases; bases with no gene match: 4. The CDR3 totals 16 residues. In DNA, the CDR3 is TGCGCCAGCAGCTCCCTTAGCGGGGGGGCCTACAATGAGCAGTTCTTC. As protein: CASSSLSGGAYNEQFF.

J is TRBJ1-2 and V is TRBV6-5; TRBD1 agrees at 7 bases. V trimming: 7 bases; J trimming: 2 bases; junction bases outside the gene matches: 10. Germline V gene data show CDR1 as MNHEY and CDR2 as SVGAGI. This CDR3 is built from 15 residues. CDR3 region: CASKDLDRRNYGYTF. CDR3 DNA sequence: TGTGCCAGCAAGGATTTGGACAGGCGGAACTATGGCTACACCTTC.

V is TRBV30 and J is TRBJ2-3, with 12 nucleotides matching TRBD2. This CDR3 spans 18 amino acids. Looked up from germline, CDR1 is GTSNPN and CDR2 is SVGIG (reference sequence). Unmatched junction bases numbered 8, after V lost 0 bases and J lost 1 base. The CDR3 sequence is CAWSVGLAGARRTDTQYF. The CDR3 DNA is TGTGCCTGGAGTGTGGGACTAGCGGGTGCCCGACGCACAGATACGCAGTATTTT.